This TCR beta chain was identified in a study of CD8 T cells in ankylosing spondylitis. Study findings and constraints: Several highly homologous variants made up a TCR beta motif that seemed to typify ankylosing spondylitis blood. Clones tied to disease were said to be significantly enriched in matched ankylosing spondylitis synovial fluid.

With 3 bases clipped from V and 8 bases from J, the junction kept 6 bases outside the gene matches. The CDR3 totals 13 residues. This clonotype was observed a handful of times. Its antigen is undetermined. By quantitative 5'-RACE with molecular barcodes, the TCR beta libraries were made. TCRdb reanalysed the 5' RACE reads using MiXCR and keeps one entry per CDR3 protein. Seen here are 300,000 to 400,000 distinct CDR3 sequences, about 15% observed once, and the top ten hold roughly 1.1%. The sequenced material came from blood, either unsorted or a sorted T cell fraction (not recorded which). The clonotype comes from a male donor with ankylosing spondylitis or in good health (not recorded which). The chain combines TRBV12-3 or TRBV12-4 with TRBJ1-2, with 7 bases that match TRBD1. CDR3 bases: TGTGCCAGCAGTTTTACAGGGGTGGGAGGCTACACCTTC. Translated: CASSFTGVGGYTF.